Listed below are T cell receptor beta chains from one sample, sequenced in a study of blood T cell repertoires in COVID-19. Produced via immunoSEQ multiplex PCR; TCRdb's table is partial and in-frame only. The sample lists 130,000 or so clones; approximately 89% were seen once. Sequenced input: peripheral blood. These TCRs come from a man aged 50 to 59 with acute or convalescent COVID-19. Each CDR3 is given without its conserved first and last residue. Where a row states a size, it is once, few, many or the class of an expanded clone; other rows omit it.

clone size,J gene,V gene,CDR3 protein
NA,TRBJ1-1,TRBV15,ATRFEGGGNTEAF
NA,TRBJ1-5,TRBV29-1,SVGGGGGQPQH
NA,TRBJ2-1,TRBV6-2/TRBV6-3,ASSYDSPIWNEQF
once,TRBJ1-6,TRBV27,ASSSGAYNSPLH
NA,TRBJ1-1,TRBV11-2,ASSRLVGSTNTEAF
NA,TRBJ1-3,TRBV7-2,ASSPYGGSSGNTIY
NA,TRBJ2-3,TRBV6-5,ASESGNTQY
NA,TRBJ2-2,TRBV4-2,ASSQGLEGAGELF
once,TRBJ2-1,TRBV27,ASSSWGGPGNEQF
NA,TRBJ1-3,TRBV19,ASSVSAAAGNTIY
NA,TRBJ2-1,TRBV9,ASNRAGVGGNEQF
NA,TRBJ2-6,TRBV5-5,ASSLTQSGANVLT
NA,TRBJ2-1,TRBV24-1,ATSAFTGEQF
NA,TRBJ1-1,TRBV7-9,ASSFSGVRGAF
NA,TRBJ2-1,TRBV5-1,ASSLWGRGTATYNEQF
NA,TRBJ2-7,TRBV21-1,ASSRGGVSYEQY
NA,TRBJ1-3,TRBV6-5,ASRRTGPGNTIY
once,TRBJ2-2,TRBV3-1/TRBV3-2,ASSQVSTGELF
NA,TRBJ1-6,TRBV16,ASSHETLQGTSPLH
NA,TRBJ2-2,TRBV7-2,ASNRDTTTGELF
NA,TRBJ2-5,TRBV27,ALAGSGTGLSIPLKETQY
NA,TRBJ1-1,TRBV11-2,ASSLVDRGRVMNTEAF
few,TRBJ1-6,TRBV3-1/TRBV3-2,ASSPWDIQGPLH
NA,TRBJ2-1,TRBV7-9,ASSLAQSGSWDEQF
few,TRBJ2-5,TRBV5-1,ASSLGQPQETQY
NA,TRBJ2-3,TRBV11-2,ASSHPRLAGNTDTQY
NA,TRBJ1-5,TRBV28,ASRKQGISNQPQH
NA,TRBJ1-6,TRBV11-2,ASSLLGQGSPLH
once,TRBJ1-1,TRBV2,ASRNDRVENTEAF
NA,TRBJ2-1,TRBV18,ASSPAGDPNNEQF
NA,TRBJ1-1,TRBV7-2,ASSFGGTTEAF
NA,TRBJ1-2,TRBV29-1,SSNSGTGGFGYT
few,TRBJ2-5,TRBV18,ASSPIPGETQY
NA,TRBJ1-4,TRBV5-1,ASSLAYQGYNEKLF
NA,TRBJ1-5,TRBV19,ASCADRTYQPQH